One and the same sample provided the 9 T cell receptor beta chains below, sequenced in a study of blood T cell repertoires in COVID-19. TCRdb's copy holds only in-frame clones and misses some; the assay was immunoSEQ multiplex PCR. Of over 150,000 clones in the sample, roughly nine tenths were seen once. The specimen was peripheral blood. These receptors were taken from a man aged 50 or older with acute or convalescent COVID-19.

This clone was seen a handful of times. The chain uses TRBV6-6 and TRBJ1-3; tentatively, D is TRBD1 (6 bases). V lost 2 bases and J 4 bases, leaving 12 bases between the germline ends. This CDR3 comprises 15 residues. From germline, CDR1 is MNHNY and CDR2 SVGAGI (reference sequence). CDR3 nucleotide sequence: TGTGCCAGCAGTTACCTATTACAGGGCGGAAACACCATATATTTT. Its protein is CASSYLLQGGNTIYF.

V and J are TRBV2 and TRBJ2-1; tentatively, D is TRBD1 (6 bases). Germline values: CDR1 SNHLY, CDR2 FYNNEI. The CDR3 consists of 16 residues. V dropped 4 bases and J dropped 7 bases, with 20 bases sitting between them. The CDR3 DNA sequence: TGTGCCAGCAGTGGTTTTTTAGGACAGAAGGCGAATGAGCAGTTCTTC. Translating gives CASSGFLGQKANEQFF.

This chain uses TRBV27 with TRBJ1-5; D gene ambiguous. Germline V gene data show CDR1 as MNHEY and CDR2 as SMNVEV (reference sequence). CDR3 length: 15 amino acids. Between the trimmed V and J ends, which lost 3 bases and 2 bases, there was a span of 11 bases. CDR3 DNA sequence: TGTGCCAGCAGTTTCCGTCGGTTTGGCAATCAGCCCCAGCATTTT. Residues: CASSFRRFGNQPQHF.

The genes are TRBV28 and TRBJ2-3, with TRBD1 identical over 7 bases. V was pared by 5 bases and J by 2 bases, with 7 bases of the junction left unmatched. The CDR3 runs 15 residues. The germline gives CDR1 MDHEN, CDR2 SYDVKM. The CDR3 protein is CASSGGQKYTDTQYF. Written as DNA, the CDR3 is TGTGCCAGCAGTGGGGGACAGAAGTACACAGATACGCAGTATTTT.

The gene calls are TRBV19 and TRBJ1-2; no firm D call. This CDR3 region has 12 residues. In germline, CDR1 is LNHDA, CDR2 SQIVND (reference sequence). Trimming took off 0 bases at V and 3 bases at J, with 2 bases between the two ends. The CDR3 is CASSIDYYGYTF. The CDR3 nucleotides read TGTGCCAGTAGTATAGACTACTATGGCTACACCTTC.

The J gene is TRBJ2-7, the V gene TRBV3-1 (or the pseudogene TRBV3-2), with a possible D match to TRBD1 (5 bases). Trimming pared 2 bases from V and 3 bases from J, leaving 17 bases between. This CDR3 contains 16 residues. Germline-derived CDR1 and CDR2 are LGHDT and YNNKEL (reference sequence). The CDR3 DNA sequence: TGTGCCAGCAGCCAAAGCTTGGGGCCTACACACTACGAGCAGTACTTC. It codes for CASSQSLGPTHYEQYF.

The rearrangement joins TRBV19 to TRBJ1-2, with D unclear. Trimming pared 4 bases from V and 4 bases from J, leaving 13 bases between. Germline values: CDR1 LNHDA, CDR2 SQIVND (reference sequence). The CDR3 is 14 amino acids. The CDR3 coding sequence is TGTGCCAGTAGTACTTACGAGGGTGGCTATGGCTACACCTTC. Amino acid sequence: CASSTYEGGYGYTF.

The rearrangement uses TRBV29-1 and TRBJ1-2; weak D call: TRBD1 (6 bases). Germline loops: CDR1 SQVTM, CDR2 ANQGSEA. This CDR3 spans 12 amino acids. Trimming pared 1 base from V and 6 bases from J, leaving 9 bases between. This CDR3 reads CSVEGGGHGYTF. Here the CDR3 DNA reads TGCAGCGTTGAAGGGGGGGGGCATGGCTACACCTTC.

The CDR3 here is CASSHPGGSGTDTQYF. The DNA of the CDR3 is TGTGCCAGCAGTCATCCCGGGGGTAGTGGGACAGATACGCAGTATTTT. The chain combines TRBV28 with TRBJ2-3; possibly TRBD2 for D (6 bases). Germline lookup yields CDR1 MDHEN and CDR2 SYDVKM. Trimming removed 5 bases from V and 3 bases from J, with 18 bases in between. The CDR3 length is 16 residues.